The 22 T cell receptor beta chains below all came from one sample that was sequenced in a study of prognosis after radiotherapy for stage I lung cancer. Researchers used two-round multiplex PCR to amplify TCR beta CDR3 starting from genomic DNA. The use of primers specific to each TRBV and TRBJ gene characterized first-round PCR. TCRdb called the multiplex PCR reads again in MiXCR, with one record for every CDR3 protein. The sample has fewer than 25,000 distinct CDR3 sequences, around 40% seen once. Source: PBMCs, taken before or after stereotactic body radiation therapy (not recorded which). These receptors originate from a donor at least 50 years old with non-small cell lung cancer.

The genes are TRBV12-3 or TRBV12-4 and TRBJ2-2; the D gene is possibly TRBD2 (6 bases). The CDR3 extends over 14 amino acids. V gave up 6 bases and J gave up 13 bases, with 21 bases separating them. Here the CDR3 DNA reads TGTGCCAGCAGCCGGGGGTATAATAACGGTGGGCTGTTTTTT. This translates into CASSRGYNNGGLFF.

CDR3 sequence: CASSQNRVRGSYEQYF. CDR3 DNA sequence: TGTGCCAGCAGCCAAAACAGGGTTAGGGGCTCCTACGAGCAGTACTTC. The chain employs TRBV28 and TRBJ2-7; D is perhaps TRBD1 (6 bases). V was trimmed by 6 bases and J by 0 bases, leaving 18 bases between them. The CDR3 is 16 amino acids. Germline assignment: CDR1 MDHEN and CDR2 SYDVKM. Filled out from reference TRBV28 and TRBJ2-7, the complete variable domain reads DVKVTQSSRYLVKRTGEKVFLECVQDMDHENMFWYRQDPGLGLRLIYFSYDVKMKEKGDIPEGYSVSREKKERFSLILESASTNQTSMYLCASSQNRVRGSYEQYFGPGTRLTVT.

This chain connects TRBV7-6 to TRBJ1-2; 7 nucleotides match TRBD1. V trimming: 3 bases; J trimming: 8 bases; junction bases outside the gene matches: 6. The CDR3 is 13 residues long. Germline lookup yields CDR1 SGHVS and CDR2 FNYEAQ. The DNA of the CDR3 is TGTGCCAGCAGCTTCGACAGGGTGGGAGGCTACACCTTC. This codes for CASSFDRVGGYTF. Full variable domain (remainder filled in from reference TRBV7-6 and TRBJ1-2): GAGVSQSPRYKVTKRGQDVALRCDPISGHVSLYWYRQALGQGPEFLTYFNYEAQQDKSGLPNDRFSAERPEGSISTLTIQRTEQRDSAMYRCASSFDRVGGYTFGSGTRLTVV.

This clonotype was observed many times. The CDR3 DNA reads as TGCAGCGACACCAGGGCCAGACCCTACGAGCAGTACTTC. This translates into CSDTRARPYEQYF. The chain links TRBV29-1 to TRBJ2-7; perhaps TRBD1 as D (5 bases). Per germline, CDR1 SQVTM and CDR2 ANQGSEA. V was cut by 7 bases and J by 2 bases, with 15 bases left in between. The CDR3 is 13 amino acids.

This clonotype came up many times. The chain couples TRBV19 to TRBJ1-5, with D perhaps matching TRBD1 (5 bases). Trimming left V 6 bases short and J 0 bases short, with 12 bases between. There are 15 residues in the CDR3. Germline values: CDR1 LNHDA, CDR2 SQIVND (reference sequence). The CDR3 DNA reads TGTGCCAGTAGCCGGTCCAGGGATAGCAATCAGCCCCAGCATTTT. Amino acids: CASSRSRDSNQPQHF.

This clonotype is medium-sized (0.01 to 0.1%) by share. The chain links TRBV5-1 to TRBJ2-2; a weak D match, TRBD1 (6 bases). The CDR3 covers 16 residues. The V gene's germline CDR1 is SGHRS and CDR2 YFSETQ. V lost 4 bases to trimming and J lost 2 bases, with 15 bases between them. This CDR3 reads CASSQDVGGNTGELFF. DNA of the CDR3: TGCGCCAGCAGCCAGGATGTAGGGGGAAACACCGGGGAGCTGTTTTTT.

The V and J genes are TRBV5-4 and TRBJ2-2, with 8 bases matching TRBD2. The CDR3 has 16 amino acids. V lost 4 bases, J lost 5 bases, and 10 bases stayed unmatched. Germline V gene data show CDR1 as SGHNT and CDR2 as YYREEE (reference sequence). CDR3 bases: TGTGCCAGCAGCCTACCCACTAGCGGAGTAACCGGGGAGCTGTTTTTT. Encoded protein: CASSLPTSGVTGELFF.

The CDR3 coding sequence is TGTGCCATCAGCCAGACTAGCGGGAGGGAAGATGAGCAGTTCTTC. This encodes CAISQTSGREDEQFF. This sequence joins TRBV10-3 and TRBJ2-1; TRBD2 matches 14 bases. The CDR3 loop spans 15 amino acids. The germline gives CDR1 ENHRY, CDR2 SYGVKD. Unmatched junction bases numbered 6, after V lost 6 bases and J lost 8 bases.

Concerning this clonotype itself: Compared with germline, one end of the junction differs, possibly owing to a read error. The chain is built from TRBV2 and TRBJ2-3; a weak D match, TRBD1 (6 bases). The CDR3 consists of 13 residues. CDR1 and CDR2 (germline): SNHLY, FYNNEI. The CDR3 nucleotides read TGTGCTAGCATTGGACAGAGCACAGATACGCAGTATTTT. Its protein product is CASIGQSTDTQYF. The complete variable domain, with remaining parts taken from reference TRBV2 and TRBJ2-3, reads EPEVTQTPSHQVTQMGQEVILRCVPISNHLYFYWYRQILGQKVEFLVSFYNNEISEKSEIFDDQFSVERPDGSNFTLKIRSTKLEDSAMYFCASIGQSTDTQYFGPGTRLTVL.

This chain connects TRBV27 to TRBJ2-7, with D perhaps matching TRBD2 (5 bases). The CDR3 has 14 amino acids. From germline, CDR1 is MNHEY and CDR2 SMNVEV (reference sequence). The V end lost 6 bases, the J end lost 3 bases, and 15 bases lay between the germline ends. The CDR3 nucleotides read TGTGCCAGCAGCGAGCGGAGAGTTGGCTACGAGCAGTACTTC. Translation gives CASSERRVGYEQYF.

In this sample, this clonotype turned up many times. The V call is TRBV3-2, the J call TRBJ2-2. TRBV3-2 is a known pseudogene. The CDR3 runs to 14 residues. CDR3 region: CASSQVPHTGELFF. CDR3 DNA: TGTGCCAGCAGCCAAGTACCCCACACCGGGGAGCTGTTTTTT.

Concerning this clonotype itself: Since a much larger clone is just one base distant, this may be a read error. The chain recombines TRBV6-1 with TRBJ2-3, with D unresolved. This CDR3 spans 12 amino acids. Trimming removed 5 bases at V and 7 bases at J, with 10 bases between. In germline, CDR1 is MNHNS, CDR2 SASEGT. This chain's CDR3 is CASSQSGYTQYF. The CDR3 coding sequence is TGTGCCAGCAGTCAGTCTGGCTATACGCAGTATTTT.

This clonotype was seen repeatedly, ten times or more. The V gene is TRBV7-2, the J gene TRBJ2-3, with 8 nucleotides matching TRBD2. Germline V gives CDR1 SGHTA, CDR2 FQGNSA. The CDR3 sequence is 14 residues long. J lost 5 bases, V lost 7 bases, and 8 bases had no gene match. The CDR3 is CASNSGGPGDTQYF. The CDR3 DNA reads TGTGCCAGCAACTCGGGGGGGCCCGGAGATACGCAGTATTTT.

This clonotype has at least ten counts. V and J are TRBV10-2 and TRBJ2-3; no definite D call. The CDR3 totals 16 residues. Trimming pared 2 bases from V and 2 bases from J, leaving 14 bases between. CDR1 and CDR2 (germline): WSHSY, SAAADI. CDR3 region: CASSELWSLYTDTQYF. In DNA, the CDR3 is TGCGCCAGCAGTGAGCTTTGGAGTCTATACACAGATACGCAGTATTTT.

The chain uses TRBV6-2 or TRBV6-3 and TRBJ1-1; D might be TRBD1 (6 bases). Germline CDR1 is MNHEY and CDR2 is SVGEGT. The CDR3 is made up of 15 amino acids. Trimming shortened V by 7 bases and J by 0 bases, and 15 bases separated the two germline ends. The CDR3 loop is CASKAGVGMNTEAFF. The CDR3 bases are TGTGCCAGCAAGGCAGGGGTCGGGATGAACACTGAAGCTTTCTTT.

This chain connects TRBV12-3 or TRBV12-4 to TRBJ2-3; tentative D call: TRBD1 (6 bases). V lost 1 base and J lost 2, with 10 bases in between. The CDR3 extends over 15 amino acids. Here the CDR3 DNA reads TGTGCCAGCAGTTTAGACAGGGTTGACACAGATACGCAGTATTTT. Translation gives CASSLDRVDTDTQYF.

This clonotype was detected many times. V gene TRBV5-5 combines with J gene TRBJ1-6, with no clear D. The V and J ends lost 0 bases and 0 bases respectively, with 22 bases between them. The CDR3 consists of 21 residues. Germline V gene lookup returns CDR1 SGHKS and CDR2 YYEKEE (reference sequence). DNA of the CDR3: TGTGCCAGCAGCTTGGGGTCCGGTTCCAGTCAACCGAGCTCCTATAATTCACCCCTCCACTTT. This translates into CASSLGSGSSQPSSYNSPLHF.

This clonotype was seen once. The genes are TRBV20-1 and TRBJ1-2; D not resolved. CDR1 is DFQATT and CDR2 is SNEGSKA in the germline V gene (reference sequence). V lost 2 bases, J lost 3 bases, and 7 bases lay in between. There are 12 residues in the CDR3. CDR3 loop: CSARNRDYGYTF. The CDR3 region has the DNA TGCAGTGCTAGAAATAGGGACTATGGCTACACCTTC.

Note on this clonotype: The germline gene is not matched at one end of the junction; a read error may be the cause. The V gene is TRBV18, the J gene TRBJ1-3; D remains unclear. This CDR3 spans 13 amino acids. In germline, CDR1 is KGHSH, CDR2 LQKENI. CDR3 residues: CATSQCRENTIYF. Written as DNA, the CDR3 is TGTGCCACCTCACAATGCCGCGAAAACACCATATATTTT.

This clonotype came up a few times. The gene calls are TRBV6-5 and TRBJ2-3; 13 positions agree with TRBD2. Trimming cost V 2 bases and J 1 base; bases outside gene matches: 0. The CDR3 is made up of 16 amino acids. CDR1 is MNHEY, CDR2 SVGAGI, per germline. For the CDR3, the DNA is TGTGCCAGCAGTTACGGACTAGCGGGAGGCACAGATACGCAGTATTTT. Its protein is CASSYGLAGGTDTQYF.

This clonotype was seen at least ten times. This sequence joins TRBV7-9 and TRBJ2-2; 7 nucleotides agree with TRBD1. This CDR3 comprises 15 residues. Germline V gene data show CDR1 as SEHNR and CDR2 as FQNEAQ (reference sequence). V was pared by 6 bases and J by 7 bases, with 11 bases of the junction left unmatched. In DNA, the CDR3 is TGTGCCAGCAGACTTGAAGGGGGCATAGGCGGGGAGCTGTTTTTT. Translated: CASRLEGGIGGELFF.

The rearrangement links TRBV7-8 to TRBJ1-6; D unresolved. Trimming left V 4 bases short and J 0 bases short, with 19 bases between. The CDR3 extends over 19 amino acids. Per the germline V gene, CDR1 is SGHVS and CDR2 is FQNEAQ. This CDR3 reads CASSSNRVVRGSYNSPLHF. CDR3 coding DNA: TGTGCCAGCAGCTCAAACCGTGTGGTTCGTGGCTCCTATAATTCACCCCTCCACTTT.